This T cell receptor (beta chain) emerged from a study of blood T cell repertoires in COVID-19. Study-level background: T cells, B-cell-depleted T cells, or PBMCs supplied cDNA or gDNA.

CDR1 is KGHSH, CDR2 LQKENI, per germline. Losses at the gene ends were 4 bases for V and 8 bases for J; bases not matched to a gene: 6. This CDR3 contains 15 residues. It was during active infection that Seattle patients were enrolled and then longitudinally followed. Here immunoSEQ multiplex PCR was the method, and the copy in TCRdb shows in-frame clones only, minus some. This sample carries some 450,000 clones, 85% to 90% of them seen once, and the ten largest clones take about 0.91%. The sequenced sample was peripheral blood. This chain uses TRBV18 with TRBJ2-1; 12 bases match TRBD1. This sequence was found in a man aged 18 to 30 with COVID-19, enrolled during active disease. The CDR3 DNA is TGTGCCAGCTCACGGGGGACAGGGGGCATCTATGAGCAGTTCTTC. This encodes CASSRGTGGIYEQFF.